The T cell receptor (beta chain) described here comes from a study of T cell repertoires in cytomegalovirus infection. Study-wide context: Both a matching HLA type and CMV infection were indicated by public TCR beta signatures.

Trimming pared 5 bases from V and 3 bases from J, leaving 13 bases between. The CDR3 is made up of 14 amino acids. Germline V gives CDR1 SGHVS, CDR2 FQNEAQ. This clonotype was seen ten or more times. Its antigen is not identified. Notes on the study in general: CMV carriers having the relevant HLA were flagged by cumulative public TCR beta family frequency. In two of eight donors, the top clonotype was HLA-C-restricted CMV-specific.

TCRdb independently ran MiXCR on the reads; one entry per CDR3 protein. The profile shows 250,000 to 300,000 distinct CDR3 sequences, approximately 10% of them singletons. This chain uses TRBV7-8 with TRBJ1-2, with D perhaps TRBD1 (6 bases). Sequencing used PBMCs. The source of this sequence is a human donor in good health (CMV status not recorded). Some clones in this sample may be carry-over from other donors' samples. The CDR3 DNA reads as TGTGCCAGCAGCCTAGGGGGTTCATACTATGGCTACACCTTC. It translates to CASSLGGSYYGYTF.